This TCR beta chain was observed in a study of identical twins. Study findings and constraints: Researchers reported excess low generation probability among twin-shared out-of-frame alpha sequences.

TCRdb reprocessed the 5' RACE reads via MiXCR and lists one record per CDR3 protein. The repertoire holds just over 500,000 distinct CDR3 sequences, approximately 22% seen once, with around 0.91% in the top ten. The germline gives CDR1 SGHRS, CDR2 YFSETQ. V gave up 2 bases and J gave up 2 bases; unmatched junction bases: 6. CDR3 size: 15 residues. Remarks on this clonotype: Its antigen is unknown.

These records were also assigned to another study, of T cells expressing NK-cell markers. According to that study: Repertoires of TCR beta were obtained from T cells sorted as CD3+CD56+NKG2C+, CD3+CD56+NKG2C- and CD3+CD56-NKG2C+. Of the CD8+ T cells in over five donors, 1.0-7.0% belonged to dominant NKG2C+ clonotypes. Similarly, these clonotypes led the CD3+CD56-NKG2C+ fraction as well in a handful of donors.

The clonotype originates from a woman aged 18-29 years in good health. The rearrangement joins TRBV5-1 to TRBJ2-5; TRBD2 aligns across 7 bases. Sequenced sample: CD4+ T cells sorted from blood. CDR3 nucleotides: TGCGCCAGCAGCTTTGTTGGGAGGGGACAAGAGACCCAGTACTTC. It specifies CASSFVGRGQETQYF.